The T cell receptor (beta chain) under discussion was sequenced for a study of blood T cell repertoires in COVID-19. The wider study: COVID-19 samples, acute and convalescent, were from the United States, Italy and Spain. T cells, B-cell-depleted T cells, or PBMCs provided the cDNA or gDNA that served as material.

As originally analysed: Amplified reference gene primers provided the basis for estimating nucleated cell counts. Produced via immunoSEQ multiplex PCR; TCRdb's table is partial and in-frame only. From that table come the V and J calls and clone size; the DNA was used to work out D and trimming. The sample has more than 85,000 clones, around 75% seen once. Trimming pared 3 bases from V and 2 bases from J, leaving 15 bases between. Looked up from germline, CDR1 is SGDLS and CDR2 is YYNGEE. The CDR3 sequence is 15 residues long. The TCR was taken from a man between 65 and 79 years old with acute or convalescent COVID-19. Material: peripheral blood. The J gene is TRBJ2-7, the V gene TRBV9; weak D call: TRBD1 (6 bases). Written as DNA, the CDR3 is TGTGCCAGCAGCGAGGGGGTAGGGCGGACCTACGAGCAGTACTTC. This encodes CASSEGVGRTYEQYF. Supplemented by reference TRBV9 and TRBJ2-7, the full variable domain reads DSGVTQTPKHLITATGQRVTLRCSPRSGDLSVYWYQQSLDQGLQFLIQYYNGEERAKGNILERFSAQQFPDLHSELNLSSLELGDSALYFCASSEGVGRTYEQYFGPGTRLTVT.